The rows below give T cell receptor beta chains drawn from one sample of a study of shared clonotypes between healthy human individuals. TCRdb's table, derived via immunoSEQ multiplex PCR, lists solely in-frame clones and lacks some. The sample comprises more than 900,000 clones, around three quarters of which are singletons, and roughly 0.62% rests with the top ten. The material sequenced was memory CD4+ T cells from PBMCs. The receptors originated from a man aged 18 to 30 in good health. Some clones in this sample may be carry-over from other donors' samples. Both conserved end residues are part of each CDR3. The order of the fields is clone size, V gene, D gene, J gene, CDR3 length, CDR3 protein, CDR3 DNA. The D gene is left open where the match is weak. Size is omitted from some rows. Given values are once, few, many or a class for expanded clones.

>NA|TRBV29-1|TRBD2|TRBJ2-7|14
CSVSYRLASYEQYF
TGCAGCGTCAGTTACCGACTAGCGTCCTACGAGCAGTACTTC
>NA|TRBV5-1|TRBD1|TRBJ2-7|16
CASSSMGGTGSYEQYF
TGCGCCAGCAGCTCGATGGGTGGGACAGGGTCCTACGAGCAGTACTTC
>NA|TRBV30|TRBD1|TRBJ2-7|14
CAWDTGAPSYEQYF
TGTGCCTGGGACACAGGGGCACCCTCCTACGAGCAGTACTTC
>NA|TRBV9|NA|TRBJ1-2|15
CASSDHDGGGYGYTF
TGTGCCAGCAGCGATCACGACGGGGGTGGCTATGGCTACACCTTC
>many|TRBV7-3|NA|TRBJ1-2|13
CASSLGQGRNYTF
TGTGCCAGCAGCTTAGGGCAGGGTCGTAACTACACCTTC
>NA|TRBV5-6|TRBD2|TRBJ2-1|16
CASSLEGSGGTNEQFF
TGTGCCAGCAGCTTGGAGGGTAGCGGGGGGACCAATGAGCAGTTCTTC
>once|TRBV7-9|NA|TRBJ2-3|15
CASSPTGTSTDTQYF
TGTGCCAGCAGCCCCACAGGGACTAGCACAGATACGCAGTATTTT
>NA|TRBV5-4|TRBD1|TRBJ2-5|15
CASSLRQGVGETQYF
TGTGCCAGCAGCTTGCGTCAGGGGGTAGGTGAGACCCAGTACTTC
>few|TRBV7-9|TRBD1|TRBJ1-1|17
CASNRGSPGGMNTEAFF
TGTGCCAGCAACCGGGGTTCCCCAGGGGGAATGAACACTGAAGCTTTCTTT
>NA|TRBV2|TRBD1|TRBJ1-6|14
CASRPGQGNSPLHF
TGTGCCAGCAGACCCGGACAGGGGAATTCACCCCTCCACTTT
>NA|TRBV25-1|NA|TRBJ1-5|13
CASGGGGGQPQHF
TGTGCCTCAGGAGGGGGGGGAGGCCAGCCCCAGCATTTT
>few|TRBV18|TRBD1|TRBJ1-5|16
CASSPQGQDSNQPQHF
TGTGCCAGCTCACCACAAGGACAGGATAGCAATCAGCCCCAGCATTTT
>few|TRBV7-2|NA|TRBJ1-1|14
CASSIQSMNTEAFF
TGTGCCAGCAGCATCCAAAGCATGAACACTGAAGCTTTCTTT
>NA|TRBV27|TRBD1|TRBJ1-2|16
CASSLTRQGGVDGYTF
TGTGCCAGCAGTTTAACCCGACAGGGAGGTGTAGATGGCTACACCTTC
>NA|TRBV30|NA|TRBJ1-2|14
CACPHSALFYGYTF
TGTGCCTGCCCCCACAGTGCCCTTTTCTATGGCTACACCTTC
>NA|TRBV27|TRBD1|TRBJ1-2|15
CATPQGGIRGYGYTF
TGTGCCACGCCTCAGGGGGGGATTAGGGGGTATGGCTACACCTTC
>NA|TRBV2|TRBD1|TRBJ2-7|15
CASYLAGTVFYEQYF
TGTGCCAGCTACCTTGCCGGGACAGTCTTCTACGAGCAGTACTTC
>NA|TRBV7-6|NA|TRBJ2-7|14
CASRASGRDYEQYF
TGTGCCAGCAGGGCATCGGGGCGGGACTACGAGCAGTACTTC
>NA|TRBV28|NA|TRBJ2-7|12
CASSLGWNEQYF
TGTGCCAGCAGTTTGGGGTGGAACGAGCAGTACTTC
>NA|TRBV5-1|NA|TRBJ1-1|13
CASSLQDLTEAFF
TGCGCCAGCAGCTTACAGGATCTCACTGAAGCTTTCTTT
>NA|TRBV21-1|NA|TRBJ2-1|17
CASSKSRGTSQRNEQFF
TGTGCCAGCAGCAAATCGCGCGGGACTTCCCAGAGGAATGAGCAGTTCTTC
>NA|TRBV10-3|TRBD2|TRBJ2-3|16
CAISVTSGSHPDTQYF
TGTGCCATCAGTGTGACTAGCGGGAGTCATCCAGATACGCAGTATTTT
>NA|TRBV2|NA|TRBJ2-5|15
CASSNLGNPQETQYF
TGTGCCAGCAGTAATTTGGGAAACCCCCAAGAGACCCAGTACTTC
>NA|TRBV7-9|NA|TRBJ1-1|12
CASSIMNTEAFF
TGTGCCAGCAGCATTATGAACACTGAAGCTTTCTTT
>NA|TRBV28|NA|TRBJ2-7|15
CASSFRLADSYEQYF
TGTGCCAGCAGTTTCCGACTTGCGGACTCCTACGAGCAGTACTTC
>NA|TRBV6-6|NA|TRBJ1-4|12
CASLATNEKLFF
TGTGCCAGCCTCGCAACTAATGAAAAACTGTTTTTT
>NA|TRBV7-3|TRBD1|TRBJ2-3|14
CASSSDRFTDTQYF
TGTGCCAGCAGCTCGGACAGGTTCACAGATACGCAGTATTTT
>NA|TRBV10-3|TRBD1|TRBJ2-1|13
CAIWDSTYNEQFF
TGTGCCATCTGGGACAGCACCTACAATGAGCAGTTCTTC
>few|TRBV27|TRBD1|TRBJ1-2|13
CASSLAGGYGYTF
TGTGCCAGCAGTTTAGCAGGGGGCTATGGCTACACCTTC
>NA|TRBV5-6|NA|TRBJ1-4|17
CASSLADLGATNEKLFF
TGTGCCAGCAGCTTGGCGGACCTCGGAGCTACTAATGAAAAACTGTTTTTT
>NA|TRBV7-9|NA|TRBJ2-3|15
CASSLDREGTDTQYF
TGTGCCAGCAGCTTAGACAGGGAGGGCACAGATACGCAGTATTTT
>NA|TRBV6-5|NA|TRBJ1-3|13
CASKRATGNTIYF
TGTGCCAGCAAAAGGGCTACTGGAAACACCATATATTTT
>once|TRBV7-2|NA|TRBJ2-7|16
CASSSRGAYSPYEQYF
TGTGCCAGCAGCTCTAGGGGGGCCTACTCACCCTACGAGCAGTACTTC
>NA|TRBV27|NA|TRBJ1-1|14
CASSLGTLGTEAFF
TGTGCCAGCAGTTTGGGCACTTTGGGCACTGAAGCTTTCTTT
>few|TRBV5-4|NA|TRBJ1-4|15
CASSRSRDGNEKLFF
TGTGCCAGCAGCCGGTCCCGGGACGGAAATGAAAAACTGTTTTTT
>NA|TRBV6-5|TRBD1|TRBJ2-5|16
CASSYQGQGTGETQYF
TGTGCCAGCAGTTACCAAGGACAGGGAACAGGAGAGACCCAGTACTTC
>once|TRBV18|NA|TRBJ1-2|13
CASSPGTEYDYTF
TGTGCCAGCTCGCCCGGGACGGAATATGACTACACCTTC
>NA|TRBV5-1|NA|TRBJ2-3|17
CASSLAWQGQGGDTQYF
TGCGCCAGCAGCTTGGCCTGGCAGGGGCAGGGGGGAGATACGCAGTATTTT
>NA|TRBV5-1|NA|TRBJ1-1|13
CASSRQGDTEAFF
TGCGCCAGCAGCAGGCAAGGGGACACTGAAGCTTTCTTT
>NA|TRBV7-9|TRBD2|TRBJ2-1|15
CAVGREQSSYNEQFF
TGTGCCGTTGGGCGGGAGCAGAGCTCCTACAATGAGCAGTTCTTC
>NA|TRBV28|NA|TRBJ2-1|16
CASKGEGEGGYNEQFF
TGTGCCAGCAAGGGGGAGGGAGAGGGCGGTTACAATGAGCAGTTCTTC
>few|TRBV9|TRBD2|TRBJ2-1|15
CASSVEGGRGNEQFF
TGTGCCAGCAGCGTAGAAGGCGGGAGAGGTAATGAGCAGTTCTTC
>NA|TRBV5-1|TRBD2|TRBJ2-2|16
CASSFTSGRGTGELFF
TGCGCCAGCAGCTTTACTAGCGGGAGGGGCACCGGGGAGCTGTTTTTT
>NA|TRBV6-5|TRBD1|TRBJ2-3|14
CASSQNRGLDTQYF
TGTGCCAGCAGTCAAAACAGGGGGCTGGATACGCAGTATTTT